This T cell receptor beta chain comes out of a study of cytomegalovirus exposure and HLA in healthy donors. Study-level points and caveats: A later analysis showed that HLA-associated TCR beta chains had undergone more clonal expansion than equally common others. Segments of the TCR beta V type were, in most cases, productive about 90% or about 30% of the time in an earlier analysis. Researchers reported in a later analysis that common viral pathogens appeared linked to several top clusters.

Concerning this clone: Its specificity is unknown.

PCR employed 60 Vbeta and 13 Jbeta primers. Assay: immunoSEQ multiplex PCR; the TCRdb copy retains only in-frame clones and omits some. The data show some 140,000 clones, more than 70% seen once. Per the germline V gene, CDR1 is WNHNN and CDR2 is SYGVQD (reference sequence). V was trimmed by 3 bases and J by 9 bases, leaving 11 bases between them. The CDR3 runs 12 residues. Likely unrecorded immune exposures existed in these nominally healthy donors. This chain connects TRBV10-1 to TRBJ1-1; D is perhaps TRBD1 (5 bases). This sequence was found in a male donor in good health and CMV-seropositive. Sample: PBMCs. The CDR3, as DNA: TGCGCCAGCAGTGACGGACACGGGCAAGCTTTCTTT. Translated, it gives CASSDGHGQAFF.